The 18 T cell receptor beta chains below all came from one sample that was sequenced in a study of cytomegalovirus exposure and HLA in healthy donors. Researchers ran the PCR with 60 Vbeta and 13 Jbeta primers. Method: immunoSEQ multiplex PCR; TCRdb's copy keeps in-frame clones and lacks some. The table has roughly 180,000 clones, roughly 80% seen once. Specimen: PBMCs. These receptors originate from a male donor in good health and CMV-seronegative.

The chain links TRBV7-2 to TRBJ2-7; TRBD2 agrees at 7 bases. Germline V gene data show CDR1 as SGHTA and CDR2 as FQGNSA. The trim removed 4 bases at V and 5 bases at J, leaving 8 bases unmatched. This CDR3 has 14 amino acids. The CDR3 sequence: CASSYGLGGDEQYF. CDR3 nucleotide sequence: TGTGCCAGCAGCTATGGACTGGGGGGGGACGAGCAGTACTTC.

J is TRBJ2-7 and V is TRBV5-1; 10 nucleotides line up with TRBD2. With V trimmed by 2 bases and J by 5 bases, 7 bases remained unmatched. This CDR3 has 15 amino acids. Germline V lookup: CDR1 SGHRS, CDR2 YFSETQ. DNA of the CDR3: TGCGCCAGCAGCTTTTGGCAGCGGGGGGGCGACGAGCAGTACTTC. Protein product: CASSFWQRGGDEQYF.

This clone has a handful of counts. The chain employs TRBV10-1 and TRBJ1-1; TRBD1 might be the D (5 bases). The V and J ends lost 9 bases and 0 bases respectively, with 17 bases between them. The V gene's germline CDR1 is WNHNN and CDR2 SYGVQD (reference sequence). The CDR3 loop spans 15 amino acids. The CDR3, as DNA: TGCGCCAGTTTCAGGGCCAGGCGGTTGAACACTGAAGCTTTCTTT. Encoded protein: CASFRARRLNTEAFF.

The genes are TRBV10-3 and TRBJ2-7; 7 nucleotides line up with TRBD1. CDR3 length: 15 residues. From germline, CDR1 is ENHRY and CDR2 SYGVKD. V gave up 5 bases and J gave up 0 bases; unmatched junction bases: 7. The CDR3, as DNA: TGTGCCATCAGTTCCGGGACAGAGAGCTCCTACGAGCAGTACTTC. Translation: CAISSGTESSYEQYF.

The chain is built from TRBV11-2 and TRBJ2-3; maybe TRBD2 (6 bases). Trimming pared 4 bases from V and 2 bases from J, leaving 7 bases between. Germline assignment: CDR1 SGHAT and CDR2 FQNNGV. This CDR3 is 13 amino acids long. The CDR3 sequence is CASSWRDTDTQYF. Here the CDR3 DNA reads TGTGCCAGCAGCTGGAGGGACACAGATACGCAGTATTTT.

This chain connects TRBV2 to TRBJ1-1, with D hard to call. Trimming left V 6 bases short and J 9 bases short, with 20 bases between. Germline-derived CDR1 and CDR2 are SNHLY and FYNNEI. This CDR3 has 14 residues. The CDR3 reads CASSLARPPAQAFF. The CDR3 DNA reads TGTGCCAGCAGCCTCGCACGGCCCCCAGCGCAAGCTTTCTTT. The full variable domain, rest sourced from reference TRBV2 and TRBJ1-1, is EPEVTQTPSHQVTQMGQEVILRCVPISNHLYFYWYRQILGQKVEFLVSFYNNEISEKSEIFDDQFSVERPDGSNFTLKIRSTKLEDSAMYFCASSLARPPAQAFFGQGTRLTVV.

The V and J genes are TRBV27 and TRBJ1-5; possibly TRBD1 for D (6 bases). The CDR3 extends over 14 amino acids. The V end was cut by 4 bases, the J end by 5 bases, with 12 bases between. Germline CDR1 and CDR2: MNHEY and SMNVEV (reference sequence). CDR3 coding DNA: TGTGCCAGCAGTTCAGCAGGGGTCGATCAGCCCCAGCATTTT. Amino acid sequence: CASSSAGVDQPQHF.

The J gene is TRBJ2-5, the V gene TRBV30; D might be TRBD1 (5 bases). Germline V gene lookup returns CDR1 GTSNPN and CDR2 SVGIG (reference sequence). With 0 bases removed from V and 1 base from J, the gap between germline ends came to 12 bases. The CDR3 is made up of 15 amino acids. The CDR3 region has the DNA TGTGCCTGGAGTGTATTTGCAGGGATCCAAGAGACCCAGTACTTC. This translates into CAWSVFAGIQETQYF.

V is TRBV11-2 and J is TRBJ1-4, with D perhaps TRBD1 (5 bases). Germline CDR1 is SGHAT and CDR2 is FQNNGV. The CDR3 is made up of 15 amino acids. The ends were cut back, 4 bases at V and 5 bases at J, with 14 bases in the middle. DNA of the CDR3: TGTGCCAGCAGCTCTTACGACAGTAGAAATGAAAAACTGTTTTTT. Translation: CASSSYDSRNEKLFF. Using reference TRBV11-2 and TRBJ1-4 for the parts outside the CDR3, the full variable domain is EAGVAQSPRYKIIEKRQSVAFWCNPISGHATLYWYQQILGQGPKLLIQFQNNGVVDDSQLPKDRFSAERLKGVDSTLKIQPAKLEDSAVYLCASSSYDSRNEKLFFGSGTQLSVL.

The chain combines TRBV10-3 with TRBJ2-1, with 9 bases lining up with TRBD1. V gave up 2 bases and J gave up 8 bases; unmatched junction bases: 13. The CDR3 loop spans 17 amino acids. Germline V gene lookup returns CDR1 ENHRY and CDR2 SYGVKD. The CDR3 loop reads CAISEPRRGTGWDEQFF. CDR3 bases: TGTGCCATCAGTGAGCCGCGGCGGGGGACAGGGTGGGATGAGCAGTTCTTC.

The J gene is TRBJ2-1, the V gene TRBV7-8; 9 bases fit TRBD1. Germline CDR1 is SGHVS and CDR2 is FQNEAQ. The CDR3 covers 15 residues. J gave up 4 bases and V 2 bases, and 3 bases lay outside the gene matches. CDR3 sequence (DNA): TGTGCCAGCAGCTTAACCGGGACAGGGTACAATGAGCAGTTCTTC. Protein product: CASSLTGTGYNEQFF.

The CDR3 DNA sequence: TGTGCCACCAGCAGAGTACCGGGGCAAGAGACCCAGTACTTC. It codes for CATSRVPGQETQYF. V gene TRBV15 combines with J gene TRBJ2-5, with D possibly being TRBD2 (5 bases). Germline lookup yields CDR1 LNHNV and CDR2 YYDKDF (reference sequence). This CDR3 region has 14 residues. V lost 1 base and J lost 2, with 8 bases in between.

CDR3 sequence reads: CASSLALSNQPQHF. The CDR3 DNA reads as TGTGCCAGCAGTTTAGCACTTAGCAATCAGCCCCAGCATTTT. The V and J genes are TRBV28 and TRBJ1-5; no definite D call. V was shortened by 2 bases and J by 0 bases, with 5 bases between the two germline ends. CDR3 length: 14 amino acids. The germline V gene has CDR1 MDHEN and CDR2 SYDVKM.

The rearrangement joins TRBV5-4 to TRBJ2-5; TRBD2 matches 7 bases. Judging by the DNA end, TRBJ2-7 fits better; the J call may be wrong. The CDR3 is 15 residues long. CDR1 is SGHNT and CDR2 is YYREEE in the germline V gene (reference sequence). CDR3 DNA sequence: TGTGCCAGCAGCTTGGATACTAGCGTAATCTACGAGCAGTACTTC. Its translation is CASSLDTSVIYEQYF.

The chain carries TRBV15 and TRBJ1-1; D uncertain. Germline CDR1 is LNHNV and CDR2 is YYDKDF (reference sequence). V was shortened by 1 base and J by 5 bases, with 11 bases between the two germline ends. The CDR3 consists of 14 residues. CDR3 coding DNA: TGTGCCACCAGCAGAGGAAAAACGGTTACTGAAGCTTTCTTT. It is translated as CATSRGKTVTEAFF.

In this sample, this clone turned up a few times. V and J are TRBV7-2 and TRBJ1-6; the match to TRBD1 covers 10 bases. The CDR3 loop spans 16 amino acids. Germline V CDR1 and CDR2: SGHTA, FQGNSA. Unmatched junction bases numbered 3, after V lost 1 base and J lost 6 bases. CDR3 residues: CASSLGTGGSNSPLHF. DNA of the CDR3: TGTGCCAGCAGCTTAGGGACAGGGGGTAGTAATTCACCCCTCCACTTT.

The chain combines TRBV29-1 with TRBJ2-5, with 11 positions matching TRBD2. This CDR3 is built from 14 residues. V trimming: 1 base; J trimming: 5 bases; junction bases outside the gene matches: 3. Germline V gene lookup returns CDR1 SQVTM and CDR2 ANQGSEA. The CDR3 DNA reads TGCAGCGTTGAAGTCGTAGCGGGAGGGGAGACCCAGTACTTC. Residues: CSVEVVAGGETQYF.

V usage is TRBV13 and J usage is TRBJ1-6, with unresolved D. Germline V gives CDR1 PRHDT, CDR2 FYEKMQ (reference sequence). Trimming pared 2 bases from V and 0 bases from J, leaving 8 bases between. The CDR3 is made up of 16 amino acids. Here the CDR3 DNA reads TGTGCCAGCAGCTTAATGGGGAGCTCCTATAATTCACCCCTCCACTTT. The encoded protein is CASSLMGSSYNSPLHF.